The clone carrying this TCR beta chain appeared a few times. Its target is unknown. This sample is part of a study of post-analysis software for immune sequencing data. cDNA libraries for TCR beta contained unique molecular identifiers. A few hundred thousand cDNA molecules came from around 0.96 to 9.9 million T cells. Using its own MiXCR run on the PCR reads, TCRdb lists one record per CDR3 protein. Among about 770,000 distinct CDR3 sequences listed, roughly 46% were seen once. The study's findings and limits: Normalized Chao1 diversity in multiple sclerosis patients fell significantly below that of controls. Samples from a shared batch, those prepared together, strongly co-clustered by F measure.

The sample consisted of blood. The clonotype comes from a girl aged 5-17 years with multiple sclerosis.

In DNA, the CDR3 is TGTGCCAGCAGGCTACTAGCGGGAGCTTACAATGAGCAGTTCTTC. Translating gives CASRLLAGAYNEQFF. The rearrangement joins TRBV7-2 to TRBJ2-1, with TRBD2 identical over 11 bases. The V gene's germline CDR1 is SGHTA and CDR2 FQGNSA. V shed 6 bases and J 4 bases; nucleotides not matched to a gene: 5. The CDR3 has 15 amino acids.